This T cell receptor beta chain was recorded in a study of T-cell reconstitution after alpha-beta-depleted transplantation in children. The library targeted TCRbeta and was prepared with unique molecular identifiers. In TCRdb, the PCR reads were re-called with MiXCR into one record per CDR3 protein. Of about 830,000 distinct CDR3 sequences in the sample, about 15% were seen once. In regard to this clonotype: Antigen unknown.

Findings of the study overall: Reportedly, alpha-beta T cells present about two months post-transplant originated from several hundred expanded clones of graft origin. Some patients owed their high day-60 TCRbeta diversity to surviving recipient T cells and thymic progenitors. Among T cells one year after transplant, newly produced cells accounted for most counts and diversity.

The clonotype originates from a male patient younger than 18 who had a stem cell transplant for acute lymphoblastic leukemia, so the T cells may come from the graft donor. The specimen comprised PBMCs, mostly from graft donor cells, sampled 360 days after TCRalphabeta/CD19-depleted stem cell transplant.

CDR3 coding DNA: TGTGCCAGCAGCTTGGCCAATATGAGGATTAATTCACCCCTCCACTTT. This translates into CASSLANMRINSPLHF. The rearrangement joins TRBV5-5 to TRBJ1-6; no reliable D call. V lost 0 bases and J lost 6, with 13 bases in between. Looked up from germline, CDR1 is SGHKS and CDR2 is YYEKEE (reference sequence). CDR3 length: 16 amino acids.